This T cell receptor (beta chain) appears in the sequencing data of a study of graft-versus-host responses after intestinal transplantation. Study details: Recipients received multivisceral, liver-intestinal, or isolated intestinal transplants. For approximately three years after anti-thymocyte globulin induction, all recipients took tacrolimus and steroids. Study-wide points: Allografts carried high graft-versus-host to host-versus-graft clonal ratios in patients having graft-donor T cell macrochimerism. Association was observed between peak circulating GvH clone levels and early post-transplant HvG declines.

Stimulators, around 200,000 irradiated and violet-dye-labeled cells, were plated with around 200,000 CFSE-labeled responder cells. Trimming stripped 0 bases from V and 6 bases from J, with 1 base between. Germline V gene lookup returns CDR1 SGHRS and CDR2 YFSETQ. CDR3 size: 11 residues. By share, this clone counts as medium-sized. Profiling relied on immunoSEQ multiplex PCR, and the TCRdb table lists in-frame clones only, not all of them. The sample consists of approximately 15,000 clones, approximately 38% of them appearing once. This sequence originates from a human patient who received an intestinal transplant. The source material was alloreactive CD8+ T cells from a mixed lymphocyte reaction culture, sampled before intestinal transplant. The sample's subset: CFSE-low proliferating T cells sorted from roughly six-day pre-transplant mixed lymphocyte reaction (GvH or HvG direction). The J gene is TRBJ2-1, the V gene TRBV5-1; D is unclear. The CDR3 spells CASSLGNEQFF. Written as DNA, the CDR3 is TGCGCCAGCAGCTTGGGCAATGAGCAGTTCTTC.